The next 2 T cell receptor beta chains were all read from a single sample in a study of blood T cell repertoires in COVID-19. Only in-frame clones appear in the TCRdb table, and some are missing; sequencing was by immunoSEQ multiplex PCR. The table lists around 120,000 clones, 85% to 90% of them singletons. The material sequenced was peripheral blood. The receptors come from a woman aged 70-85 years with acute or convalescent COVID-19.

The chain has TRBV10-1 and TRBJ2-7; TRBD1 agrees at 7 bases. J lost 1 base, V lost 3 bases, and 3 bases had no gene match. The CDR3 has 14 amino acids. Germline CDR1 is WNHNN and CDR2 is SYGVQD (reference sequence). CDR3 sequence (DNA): TGCGCCAGCAGTGACCGACAGGGTTCCTACGAGCAGTACTTC. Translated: CASSDRQGSYEQYF.

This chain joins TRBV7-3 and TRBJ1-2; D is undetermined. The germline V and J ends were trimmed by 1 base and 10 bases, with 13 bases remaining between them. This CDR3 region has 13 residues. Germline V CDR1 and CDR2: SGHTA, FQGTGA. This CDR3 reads CASSLKTEGVYTF. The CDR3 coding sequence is TGTGCCAGCAGCTTAAAAACAGAGGGAGTCTACACCTTC.